The entry that follows covers one TCR beta chain sequence. The antigen remains undetermined. The CDR3 is 14 amino acids. Germline V gene sequence: CDR1 SGHNT, CDR2 YYREEE (reference sequence). V was shortened by 0 bases and J by 4 bases, with 10 bases between the two germline ends. These data come from a study of shared clonotypes between healthy human individuals. On the study more broadly: Donor composition was a couple of women and a few men, aged 18 to 49. Study conclusions and caveats: Sorted-subset sequencing, rarefaction showed, was incomplete despite large depth. Clonotype sharing among donors was thought likely to change with sequencing depth.

An even split of each subset's genomic DNA across several immunoSEQ plates was performed. Using immunoSEQ multiplex PCR, the repertoire was profiled, and TCRdb retains in-frame clones only, with some absent. The data show roughly 2.2 million clones, 85% to 95% seen once. The TCR originated in a man younger than 35 in good health. Some clones in this sample may be carry-over from other donors' samples. The J gene is TRBJ2-5, the V gene TRBV5-4; D tentatively fits TRBD1 or TRBD2 (5 bases each). The sequencing input was naive CD4+ T cells from PBMCs. Specified subset: CD45RA+ positively selected. Written as DNA, the CDR3 is TGTGCCAGCAGCTTGGCAGGGAGCCGAGAGACCCAGTACTTC. This sequence encodes CASSLAGSRETQYF.